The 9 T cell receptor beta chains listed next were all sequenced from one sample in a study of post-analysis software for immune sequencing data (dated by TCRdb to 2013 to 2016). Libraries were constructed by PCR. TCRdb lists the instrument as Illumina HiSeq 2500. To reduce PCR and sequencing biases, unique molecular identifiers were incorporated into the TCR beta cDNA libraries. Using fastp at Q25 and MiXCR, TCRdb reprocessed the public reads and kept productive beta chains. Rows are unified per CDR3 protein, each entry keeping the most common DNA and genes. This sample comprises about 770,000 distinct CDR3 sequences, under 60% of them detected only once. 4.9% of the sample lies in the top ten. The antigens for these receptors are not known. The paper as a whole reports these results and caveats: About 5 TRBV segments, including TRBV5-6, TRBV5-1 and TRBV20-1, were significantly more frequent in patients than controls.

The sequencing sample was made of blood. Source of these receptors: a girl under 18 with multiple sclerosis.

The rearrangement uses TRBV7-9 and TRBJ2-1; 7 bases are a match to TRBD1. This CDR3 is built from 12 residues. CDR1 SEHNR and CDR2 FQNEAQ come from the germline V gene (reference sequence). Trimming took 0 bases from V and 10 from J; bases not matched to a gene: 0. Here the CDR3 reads CASSLATGEQFF. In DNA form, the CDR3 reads TGTGCCAGCAGCTTAGCGACAGGGGAGCAGTTCTTC.

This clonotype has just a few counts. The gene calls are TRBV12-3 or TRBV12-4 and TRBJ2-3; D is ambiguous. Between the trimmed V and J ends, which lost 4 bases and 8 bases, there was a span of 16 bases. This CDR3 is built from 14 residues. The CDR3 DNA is TGTGCCAGCAGTTCAGCCGGCTTCCGCGGTACGCAGTATTTT. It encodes CASSSAGFRGTQYF.

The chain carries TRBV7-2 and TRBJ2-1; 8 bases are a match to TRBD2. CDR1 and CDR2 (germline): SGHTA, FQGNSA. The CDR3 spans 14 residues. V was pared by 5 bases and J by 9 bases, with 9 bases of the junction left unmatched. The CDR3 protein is CASSPRERELEQFF. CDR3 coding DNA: TGTGCCAGCAGCCCTCGGGAGCGGGAGCTTGAGCAGTTCTTC.

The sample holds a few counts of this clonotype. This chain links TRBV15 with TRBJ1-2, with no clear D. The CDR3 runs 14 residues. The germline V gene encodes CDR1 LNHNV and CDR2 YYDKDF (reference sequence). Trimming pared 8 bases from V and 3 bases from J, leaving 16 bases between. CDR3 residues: CATGEGGRDYGYTF. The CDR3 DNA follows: TGTGCCACCGGAGAGGGTGGACGTGACTATGGCTACACCTTC.

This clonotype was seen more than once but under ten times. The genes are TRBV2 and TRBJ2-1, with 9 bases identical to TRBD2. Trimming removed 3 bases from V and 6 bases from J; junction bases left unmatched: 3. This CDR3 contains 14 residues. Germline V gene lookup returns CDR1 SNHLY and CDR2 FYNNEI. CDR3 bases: TGTGCCAGCAGTGAGACTAGCGGAAGCAATGAGCAGTTCTTC. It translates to CASSETSGSNEQFF.

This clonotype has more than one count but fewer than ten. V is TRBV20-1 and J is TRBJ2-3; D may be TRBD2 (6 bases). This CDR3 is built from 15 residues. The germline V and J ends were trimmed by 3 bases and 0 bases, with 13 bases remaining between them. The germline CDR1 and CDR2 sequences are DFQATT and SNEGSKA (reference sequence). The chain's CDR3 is CSARRRLASTDTQYF. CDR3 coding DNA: TGCAGTGCTAGGAGAAGGCTAGCGAGCACAGATACGCAGTATTTT.

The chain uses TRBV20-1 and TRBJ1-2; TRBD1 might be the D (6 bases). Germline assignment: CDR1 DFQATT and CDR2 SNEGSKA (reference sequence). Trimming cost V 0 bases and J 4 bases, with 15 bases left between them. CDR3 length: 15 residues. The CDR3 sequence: CSARDPAGDTYGYTF. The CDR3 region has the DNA TGCAGTGCTAGAGATCCAGCAGGGGATACCTATGGCTACACCTTC.

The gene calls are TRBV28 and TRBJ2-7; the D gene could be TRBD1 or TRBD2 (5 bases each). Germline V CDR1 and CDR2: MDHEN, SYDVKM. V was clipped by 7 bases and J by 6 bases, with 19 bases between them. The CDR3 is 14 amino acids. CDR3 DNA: TGTGCCAGCACCTCTTGGGGGATGGCCCCCGAGCAGTACTTC. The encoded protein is CASTSWGMAPEQYF.

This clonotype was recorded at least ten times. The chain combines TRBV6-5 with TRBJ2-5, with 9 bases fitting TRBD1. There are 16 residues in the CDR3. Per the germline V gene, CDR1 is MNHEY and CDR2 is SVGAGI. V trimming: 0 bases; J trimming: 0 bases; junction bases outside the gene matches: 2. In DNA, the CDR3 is TGTGCCAGCAGTTACTCGGGACAGGGCCACCAAGAGACCCAGTACTTC. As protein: CASSYSGQGHQETQYF.